The rows below give T cell receptor beta chains drawn from one sample of a study of cytomegalovirus exposure and HLA in healthy donors. Using immunoSEQ multiplex PCR, the repertoire was profiled, and TCRdb retains in-frame clones only, with some absent. The sample consists of about 130,000 clones, roughly three quarters of them appearing once. The sample comprised PBMCs. These receptors came from a young woman in good health and CMV-seronegative. The CDR3 runs from the conserved cysteine through the conserved F or W.

V,J,CDR3
TRBV27,TRBJ2-2,CASSLAGGNTGELFF
TRBV6-4,TRBJ2-3,CASIRGGEHPDTQYF
TRBV9,TRBJ2-1,CASSVEGLGEQFF
TRBV6-6,TRBJ2-1,CASRKPEEWNEQFF
TRBV7-7,TRBJ2-1,CASSLGGTNRANEQFF
TRBV19,TRBJ1-2,CASSQGQLGGYTF
TRBV6-5,TRBJ2-3,CASSELGVTDTQYF
TRBV7-7,TRBJ2-3,CASSPGTSGATDTQYF
TRBV5-1,TRBJ1-1,CASSSQGAMNTEAFF
TRBV5-1,TRBJ1-1,CASSWTGGGRNTEAFF
TRBV19,TRBJ2-7,CASSIRLAGKYEQYF
TRBV5-1,TRBJ1-4,CASSPGSLATNEKLFF
TRBV7-9,TRBJ2-1,CASSLGQASGNEQFF
TRBV5-6,TRBJ2-5,CASSSGQGLLETQYF
TRBV5-6,TRBJ2-1,CASSYGLAGTNEQFF
TRBV4-2,TRBJ2-7,CASSPNRDEQYF
TRBV5-6,TRBJ1-1,CASSLDLGLNTEAFF
TRBV30,TRBJ1-6,CAWSVPVSPSSPLHF
TRBV29-1,TRBJ2-1,CSVPTSGLYNEQFF
TRBV6-5,TRBJ2-5,CASRRVGETQYF
TRBV14,TRBJ1-1,CASSQVMNTEAFF
TRBV6-6,TRBJ2-5,CASSYLSGSQETQYF
TRBV5-1,TRBJ1-2,CASSPRGSRGYTF
TRBV27,TRBJ2-3,CASRPQGTDTQYF
TRBV15,TRBJ1-2,CATSREFRTDYGYTF
TRBV9,TRBJ1-2,CASSAQFRGAPLDGYTF
TRBV6-1,TRBJ1-5,CASEGYGTGVLPQHF